This T cell receptor beta chain derives from a study of blood T cell repertoires in COVID-19. In this sample, this clone turned up a few times. Here immunoSEQ multiplex PCR was the method, and the copy in TCRdb shows in-frame clones only, minus some. The table has about 190,000 clones, 70% to 90% seen once. The sample taken for sequencing was peripheral blood. The receptor was derived from a human donor in a cohort sampled during active COVID-19.

DNA of the CDR3: TGTGCCAGTACCGCCGGGACAGGGGGCTCCTACGAGCAGTACTTC. Its translation is CASTAGTGGSYEQYF. This sequence joins TRBV19 and TRBJ2-7, with 11 bases lining up with TRBD1. Germline CDR1 LNHDA, CDR2 SQIVND (reference sequence). The CDR3 extends over 15 amino acids. Germline trimming cut 7 bases from V and 0 bases from J; bases unmatched to any gene: 5.